This TCR beta chain comes out of a study of control samples from healthy donors and cancer patients. This CDR3 has 14 amino acids. Trimming shortened V by 2 bases and J by 4 bases, and 8 bases separated the two germline ends. Looked up from germline, CDR1 is SGHTA and CDR2 is FQGTGA. Assay used: immunoSEQ multiplex PCR; TCRdb lists only in-frame clones, some missing. The sample has fewer than 150,000 clones, about nine tenths seen once; the top ten hold 7.8%. The genes are TRBV7-3 and TRBJ2-2, with D unclear. This TCR was sampled from a woman aged 18-35 years in good health. Sequencing was done on a sample of blood. CDR3 nucleotides: TGTGCCAGCAGCTTATTAGCTATCACCGGGGAGCTGTTTTTT. Translated, it gives CASSLLAITGELFF.